Listed below are T cell receptor beta chains from one sample, sequenced in a study of blood T cells in healthy people across ages. In TCRdb, the 5' RACE reads were re-called with MiXCR into one record per CDR3 protein. The sample carries 600,000 to 900,000 distinct CDR3 sequences, roughly 24% recorded once. Separately, the same data were catalogued under a study of T cells of mothers and their children.

The sequencing input was blood. The receptors derive from a boy aged 5 to 17 in good health. CDR3s include the opening cysteine and the closing phenylalanine or tryptophan. A D gene is named only where the DNA matches it firmly. Rows may omit the clone size; those that give it use once, few, many or a size class.

V: TRBV12-3/TRBV12-4; D: NA; J: TRBJ2-2; size: NA; CDR3: CASSFDPRGTGELFF; DNA: TGTGCCAGCAGTTTTGACCCGAGGGGCACCGGGGAGCTGTTTTTT
V: TRBV7-2; D: NA; J: TRBJ1-2; size: NA; CDR3: CASSAGSYYGYTF; DNA: TGTGCCAGCAGCGCGGGTAGTTACTATGGCTACACCTTC
V: TRBV6-5; D: NA; J: TRBJ1-2; size: NA; CDR3: CASSYSKGVSGYTF; DNA: TGTGCCAGCAGTTACTCGAAAGGGGTTAGTGGCTACACCTTC
V: TRBV20-1; D: NA; J: TRBJ2-5; size: NA; CDR3: CSAQGLLYRETQETQYF; DNA: TGCAGTGCCCAGGGGCTTCTGTATCGAGAGACCCAAGAGACCCAGTACTTC
V: TRBV7-9; D: NA; J: TRBJ2-7; size: few; CDR3: CASSPPWPPQLLEQYF; DNA: TGTGCCAGCAGCCCTCCCTGGCCCCCTCAACTACTCGAGCAGTACTTC
V: TRBV6-6; D: NA; J: TRBJ2-1; size: NA; CDR3: CASREGVDEQFF; DNA: TGTGCCAGCAGGGAGGGAGTGGATGAGCAGTTCTTC
V: TRBV2; D: NA; J: TRBJ1-5; size: NA; CDR3: CACRKRGGQSGNQPQHF; DNA: TGTGCCTGCAGGAAAAGGGGAGGACAGTCTGGCAATCAGCCCCAGCATTTT
V: TRBV6-1; D: NA; J: TRBJ2-4; size: NA; CDR3: CASSEMGGTKNIQYF; DNA: TGTGCCAGCAGTGAAATGGGCGGGACCAAAAACATTCAGTACTTC
V: TRBV6-5; D: NA; J: TRBJ1-2; size: NA; CDR3: CASSYRAGNYGYTF; DNA: TGTGCCAGCAGTTACCGGGCAGGAAACTATGGCTACACCTTC
V: TRBV10-3; D: NA; J: TRBJ1-1; size: few; CDR3: CAISGNRMNTEAFF; DNA: TGTGCCATCAGTGGAAACAGAATGAACACTGAAGCTTTCTTT
V: TRBV12-3/TRBV12-4; D: NA; J: TRBJ2-2; size: NA; CDR3: CASTLQGGTGELFF; DNA: TGTGCCAGCACCCTCCAGGGGGGCACCGGGGAGCTGTTTTTT
V: TRBV20-1; D: NA; J: TRBJ1-1; size: few; CDR3: CSAIMAPGPHRATEAFF; DNA: TGCAGTGCTATCATGGCCCCGGGACCCCATAGGGCCACTGAAGCTTTCTTT
V: TRBV7-6; D: TRBD1; J: TRBJ1-3; size: many; CDR3: CASSLGQGAGNTIYF; DNA: TGTGCCAGCAGCTTAGGACAGGGGGCTGGAAACACCATATATTTT